This T cell receptor beta chain was recorded in a study of cytomegalovirus exposure and HLA in healthy donors. Study-level points and caveats: A later analysis showed that HLA-associated TCR beta chains had undergone more clonal expansion than equally common others. Despite most TCR sequences being rare, some public TCRs occurred in many donors. By HLA locus, TCR association rates varied in a later analysis, with DRB1 showing the most and HLA-C the fewest. Later analysis identified several of the most significant clusters that appeared linked to common viral pathogens.

As to this clone: Its antigen is not identified.

Primers: 60 Vbeta forward and 13 Jbeta reverse. This table comes from immunoSEQ multiplex PCR, and its TCRdb copy is limited to in-frame clones, with some not included. The data contain 85,000 to 100,000 clones, roughly three fifths of them singletons. The sample consisted of PBMCs. The sequence derives from a man aged 60 to 69 in good health and CMV-seronegative.

CDR3 protein: CASSLIAGGRNEQFF. The CDR3 DNA is TGTGCCAGCAGTTTAATAGCGGGGGGCCGCAATGAGCAGTTCTTC. This chain uses TRBV27 with TRBJ2-1; TRBD2 agrees at 10 bases. The germline V gene encodes CDR1 MNHEY and CDR2 SMNVEV (reference sequence). The CDR3 is 15 amino acids. V was pared by 2 bases and J by 6 bases, with 4 bases of the junction left unmatched.